Below are 6 T cell receptor beta chains sequenced from a single sample in a study of follicular helper T cells after annual influenza vaccination. This sample's time point: 2015-2016 season, 7 days after influenza vaccination. Assay used: immunoSEQ multiplex PCR; TCRdb lists only in-frame clones, some missing. The sample lists 6,000 to 7,000 clones, about 88% occurring once. The sequencing here drew on CXCR5+ CD38- circulating T follicular helper cells from blood, taken 7 days after influenza vaccination. Documented subset: circulating Tfh, non-naive CD4+CXCR5+PD-1+ (ICOS+CD38+ or ICOS-CD38-). These receptors were taken from an adult who received the influenza vaccine.

The CDR3 loop is CASSTHGTSGSAYNEQFF. The DNA for the CDR3 is TGTGCCAGCAGCACCCATGGGACTAGCGGGAGTGCCTACAATGAGCAGTTCTTC. J is TRBJ2-1 and V is TRBV7-6, with 14 bases identical to TRBD2. V gave up 5 bases and J gave up 2 bases; unmatched junction bases: 8. This CDR3 contains 18 residues. CDR1 and CDR2 (germline): SGHVS, FNYEAQ. The full variable domain, rest sourced from reference TRBV7-6 and TRBJ2-1, is GAGVSQSPRYKVTKRGQDVALRCDPISGHVSLYWYRQALGQGPEFLTYFNYEAQQDKSGLPNDRFSAERPEGSISTLTIQRTEQRDSAMYRCASSTHGTSGSAYNEQFFGPGTRLTVL.

The rearrangement links TRBV9 to TRBJ2-2, with D possibly called TRBD1 or TRBD2 (5 bases each). The length of the CDR3 is 16 residues. Looked up from germline, CDR1 is SGDLS and CDR2 is YYNGEE. Deletions cut 3 bases from V and 8 bases from J, with 20 bases between. The CDR3 DNA sequence: TGTGCCAGCAGCGCCGGCGCCGGGGCGTGGGTGGGGGAGCTGTTTTTT. It codes for CASSAGAGAWVGELFF.

This clone was found a few times. The V and J genes are TRBV11-2 and TRBJ2-5, with D possibly being TRBD1 (6 bases). V lost 4 bases and J lost 2, with 11 bases in between. Germline values: CDR1 SGHAT, CDR2 FQNNGV. CDR3 length: 14 residues. Here the CDR3 DNA reads TGTGCCAGCAGCTCCGGGACACGACAAGAGACCCAGTACTTC. Translation: CASSSGTRQETQYF.

This chain joins TRBV21-1 and TRBJ2-1; TRBD1, the D gene given by the table, was not confirmed from the DNA. TRBV21-1 constitutes a pseudogene. The CDR3 sequence is 18 residues long. The CDR3 protein is CASRAHLYRASYYNEQFF. CDR3 DNA sequence: TGTGCCAGCAGGGCCCACTTATACAGGGCCTCTTACTACAATGAGCAGTTCTTC.

V is TRBV29-1 and J is TRBJ1-2, with 7 bases fitting TRBD1. The V gene end was trimmed by 6 bases and the J gene end by 3 bases; junction bases not matched to a gene: 10. The CDR3 sequence is 14 residues long. Germline V gene sequence: CDR1 SQVTM, CDR2 ANQGSEA. The CDR3 reads CSVEGTDEYYGYTF. The CDR3 DNA sequence: TGCAGCGTAGAGGGGACAGATGAATACTATGGCTACACCTTC. Combining the CDR3 with reference TRBV29-1 and TRBJ1-2 gives the whole variable domain SAVISQKPSRDICQRGTSLTIQCQVDSQVTMMFWYRQQPGQSLTLIATANQGSEATYESGFVIDKFPISRPNLTFSTLTVSNMSPEDSSIYLCSVEGTDEYYGYTFGSGTRLTVV.

In this sample, this clone turned up once. The gene calls are TRBV18 and TRBJ2-7; 9 bases are shared with TRBD1. The J segment lost 3 bases and the V segment lost 5 bases, leaving 5 bases of the junction unmatched. CDR1 and CDR2 from the germline V gene are KGHSH and LQKENI. This CDR3 region has 14 residues. The CDR3 nucleotides are TGTGCCAGCTCAGGTGGACAGGGGATCTACGAGCAGTACTTC. The encoded protein is CASSGGQGIYEQYF.